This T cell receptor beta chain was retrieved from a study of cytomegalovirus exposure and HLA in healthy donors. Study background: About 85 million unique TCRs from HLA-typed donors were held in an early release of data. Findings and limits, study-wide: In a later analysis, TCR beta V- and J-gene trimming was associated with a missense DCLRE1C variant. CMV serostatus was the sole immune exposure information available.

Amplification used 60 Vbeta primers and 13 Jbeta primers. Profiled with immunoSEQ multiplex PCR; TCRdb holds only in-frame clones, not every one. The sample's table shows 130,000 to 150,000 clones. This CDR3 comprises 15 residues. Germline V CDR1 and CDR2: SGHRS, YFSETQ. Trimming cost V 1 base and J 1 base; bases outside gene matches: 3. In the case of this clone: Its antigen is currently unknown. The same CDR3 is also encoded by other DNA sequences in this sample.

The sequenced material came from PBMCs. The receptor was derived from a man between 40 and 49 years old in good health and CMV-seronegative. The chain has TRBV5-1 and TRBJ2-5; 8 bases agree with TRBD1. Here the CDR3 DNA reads TGCGCCAGCAGCTTGACAGGGGGTCCCCAAGAGACCCAGTACTTC. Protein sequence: CASSLTGGPQETQYF.